This T cell receptor beta chain is drawn from a study of blood T cell repertoires in COVID-19. This clone was observed once. The germline V and J ends were trimmed by 5 bases and 6 bases, with 12 bases remaining between them. CDR1 is SNHLY, CDR2 FYNNEI, per germline. The CDR3 is 13 amino acids. The authors' processing: Estimation of nucleated cell counts relied on the amplification of reference gene primers. Here immunoSEQ multiplex PCR was the method, and the copy in TCRdb shows in-frame clones only, minus some. V, J and clone size are taken as reported in that table, and D and trimming were inferred from the DNA itself. The repertoire consists of around 120,000 clones, with around 90% occurring once and the leading ten covering around 0.81%.

The sample was peripheral blood. This chain connects TRBV2 to TRBJ2-3; tentatively, D is TRBD1 (7 bases). This TCR was sampled from a woman aged 50 to 65 with active or convalescent COVID-19. This CDR3 reads CASSQGGWDTQYF. The CDR3 DNA is TGTGCCAGCAGTCAGGGGGGTTGGGATACGCAGTATTTT. The whole variable domain, filled in from reference TRBV2 and TRBJ2-3, reads EPEVTQTPSHQVTQMGQEVILRCVPISNHLYFYWYRQILGQKVEFLVSFYNNEISEKSEIFDDQFSVERPDGSNFTLKIRSTKLEDSAMYFCASSQGGWDTQYFGPGTRLTVL.